The clone carrying this T cell receptor (beta chain) was recorded a few times. The antigen remains unidentified. These data come from a study of human T cells and chemical hapten exposure. Study-level background: TCR yields per sample varied mostly from small pooled library volume differences. Study-wide findings and caveats: Once DPC sensitization occurred, TCRs above 1 in 1000 frequency showed no change.

CDR1 MNHNY and CDR2 SVGAGI come from the germline V gene (reference sequence). The ends lost 0 bases at V and 5 bases at J; junction bases unmatched: 14. This CDR3 region has 18 residues. Each cDNA molecule in the library carried unique molecular identifiers. In the study's own analysis: Sampled TCR counts reached a median of around 89,000 per sample, with values ranging from roughly 23,224 to 690,600. TCRdb called the 5' RACE reads again in MiXCR, with one record for every CDR3 protein. It is TCRdb's table, rather than the study itself, that gives the V and J calls and clone size. Of over 70,000 distinct CDR3 sequences listed, about a sixth are singletons. Researchers extracted total RNA from unfractionated whole blood.

The origin of this receptor is a female donor in good health. This chain uses TRBV6-6 with TRBJ2-5; 8 bases agree with TRBD1. CDR3 nucleotides: TGTGCCAGCAGTTACTCGGGACAGGACCCTACTTACGAGGAGACCCAGTACTTC. Amino acid sequence: CASSYSGQDPTYEETQYF.